What follows describes a single T cell receptor beta chain. This sample stems from a study of blood T cells in healthy people across ages. The authors ran a second PCR of roughly 6 to 12 cycles using a sample-barcoded 5' primer and a J-beta primer mix. MiXCR, applied by TCRdb to the 5' RACE reads, yields one record per CDR3 protein. The repertoire has 650,000 to 800,000 distinct CDR3 sequences, around 50% of them found once; the top ten carry about 14%. The germline gives CDR1 MNHEY, CDR2 SMNVEV (reference sequence). There are 12 residues in the CDR3. The germline V and J ends were trimmed by 3 bases and 13 bases, with 13 bases remaining between them.

The receptor comes from an elderly woman in good health. Sequencing was performed on blood. The chain combines TRBV27 with TRBJ2-4; D is uncertain. The CDR3 nucleotides are TGTGCCAGCAGTTTTGACCACAATGAGCAGTACTTC. Its protein is CASSFDHNEQYF.